The present entry profiles one TCR beta chain with its context. Its antigen remains unidentified. The repertoire was sequenced with immunoSEQ multiplex PCR; TCRdb's copy has only in-frame clones and lacks some. The data contain about 20,000 clones, around 83% of them seen just once; the ten biggest clones take up over 1.5%. The sample comes from a study of T cells in narcolepsy. Study background: Donors had narcolepsy type 1 or type 2, or were healthy controls. Study-level results: Healthy controls reportedly lacked the autoreactive clonotypes serially found in patients' blood.

The ends lost 6 bases at V and 0 bases at J; junction bases unmatched: 5. Per germline, CDR1 LNHDA and CDR2 SQIVND (reference sequence). The CDR3 is 15 amino acids. This sequence was found in a human donor in good health. What was sequenced was memory (CD45RA-) CD4+ T cells from blood. The chain is built from TRBV19 and TRBJ2-1; 7 nucleotides line up with TRBD2. CDR3 sequence reads: CASSLAVVSYNEQFF. In nucleotides, the CDR3 is TGTGCCAGTAGCCTAGCGGTGGTCTCCTACAATGAGCAGTTCTTC.